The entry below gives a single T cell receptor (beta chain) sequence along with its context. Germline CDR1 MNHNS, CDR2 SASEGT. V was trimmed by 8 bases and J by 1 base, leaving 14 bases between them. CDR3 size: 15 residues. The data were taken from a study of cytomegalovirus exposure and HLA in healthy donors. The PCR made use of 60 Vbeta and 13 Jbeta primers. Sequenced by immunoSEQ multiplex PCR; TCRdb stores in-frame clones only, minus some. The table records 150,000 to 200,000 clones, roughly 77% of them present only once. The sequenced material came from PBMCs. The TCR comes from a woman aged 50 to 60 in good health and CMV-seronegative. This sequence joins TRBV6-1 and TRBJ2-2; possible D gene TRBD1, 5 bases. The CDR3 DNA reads TGTGCCAGCTCCTTTAGACAGATGAACACCGGGGAGCTGTTTTTT. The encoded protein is CASSFRQMNTGELFF.